The clone carrying this T cell receptor (beta chain) has only a few counts. Its specificity is unknown. Each CDR3 protein gets one entry after TCRdb re-called the reads with MiXCR. This sample yields hundreds of thousands of distinct CDR3 sequences, of which over 7.5% are seen a single time; 4.3% belongs to the top ten. This CDR3 contains 12 residues. Germline V lookup: CDR1 MDHEN, CDR2 SYDVKM. V trimming: 1 base; J trimming: 11 bases; junction bases outside the gene matches: 4. This sample stems from a study of T cell repertoires in cytomegalovirus infection. Findings of the study overall: The response measured ex vivo was dominated by TCR beta clonotypes (HLA-C-restricted and CMV-specific).

The clonotype comes from a human donor in good health (CMV status not recorded). Some clones in this sample may be carry-over from other donors' samples. The sample comprised PBMCs. The chain uses TRBV28 and TRBJ1-1; 7 positions agree with TRBD1. The CDR3 spells CASSLLGGNAFF. CDR3 coding DNA: TGTGCCAGCAGTTTATTAGGGGGCAATGCTTTCTTT.